The present T cell receptor (beta chain) was sequenced within a study of CD8 T cells in ankylosing spondylitis. Study-wide findings and caveats: Several highly homologous variants formed a TCR beta motif that appeared characteristic of ankylosing spondylitis blood.

MiXCR was run by TCRdb on the 5' RACE reads, yielding one entry per CDR3 protein. This sample has some 330,000 distinct CDR3 sequences, with roughly 8% found just once. The trim removed 3 bases at V and 8 bases at J, leaving 2 bases unmatched. The germline gives CDR1 SEHNR, CDR2 FQNEAQ (reference sequence). The CDR3 spans 15 residues. This clonotype was observed a handful of times. The target antigen is unknown. This TCR was recovered from a male donor with ankylosing spondylitis. Input material: blood, either unsorted or a sorted T cell fraction (not recorded which). The chain links TRBV7-9 to TRBJ2-1, with 15 positions matching TRBD2. The CDR3 loop reads CASSFRTSGRDEQFF. The CDR3 bases are TGTGCCAGCAGCTTCCGGACTAGCGGGAGGGATGAGCAGTTCTTC.